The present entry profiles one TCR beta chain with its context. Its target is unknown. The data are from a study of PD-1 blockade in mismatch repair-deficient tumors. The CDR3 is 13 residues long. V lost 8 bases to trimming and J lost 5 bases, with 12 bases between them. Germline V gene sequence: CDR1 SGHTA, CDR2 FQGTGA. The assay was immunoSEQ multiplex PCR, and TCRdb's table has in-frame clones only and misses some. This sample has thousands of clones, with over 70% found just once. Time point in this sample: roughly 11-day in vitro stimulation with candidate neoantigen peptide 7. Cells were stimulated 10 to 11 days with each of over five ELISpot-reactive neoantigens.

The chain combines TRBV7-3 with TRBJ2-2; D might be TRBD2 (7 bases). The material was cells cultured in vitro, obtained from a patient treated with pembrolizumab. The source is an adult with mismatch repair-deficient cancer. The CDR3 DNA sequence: TGTGCCAGCGCCGCGGGGGCAACCGGGGAGCTGTTTTTT. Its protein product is CASAAGATGELFF. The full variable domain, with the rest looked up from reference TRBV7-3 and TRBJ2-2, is GAGVSQTPSNKVTEKGKYVELRCDPISGHTALYWYRQSLGQGPEFLIYFQGTGAADDSGLPNDRFFAVRPEGSVSTLKIQRTERGDSAVYLCASAAGATGELFFGEGSRLTVL.